What follows describes a single T cell receptor beta chain. The sample comes from a study of blood T cell repertoires in COVID-19. The data were produced by immunoSEQ multiplex PCR, yet TCRdb's version contains in-frame clones alone and is incomplete. There are 150,000 to 200,000 clones in the sample; around 80% occur only once, and around 10% lies in the top ten. Looked up from germline, CDR1 is SGHTA and CDR2 is FQGTGA. The CDR3 loop spans 11 amino acids. Deletions cut 5 bases from V and 5 bases from J, with 6 bases between. The source of this sequence is a man in his fifties or sixties with active or convalescent COVID-19. The chain couples TRBV7-3 to TRBJ1-1; D remains unclear. Sample: peripheral blood. The CDR3 DNA reads TGTGCCAGCAGCGCGGGTACTGAAGCTTTCTTT. It translates to CASSAGTEAFF.